Shown below are 8 T cell receptor beta chains from a single sample sequenced in a study of OX40 agonist ivuxolimab in advanced cancers. This table comes from immunoSEQ multiplex PCR, and its TCRdb copy is limited to in-frame clones, with some not included. This sample has about 40,000 clones, with 83% found just once. The specimen comprised CD4+ or CD8+ T cells sorted from blood, sampled in a trial of the OX40 agonist ivuxolimab. The receptors stem from an adult with an advanced solid tumor such as melanoma, head and neck, liver or kidney cancer.

This chain connects TRBV21-1 to TRBJ2-3; the tabulated D call, TRBD1, remains unverified against the DNA. TRBV21-1 is described as a pseudogene. The CDR3 extends over 17 amino acids. CDR3 amino acids: CASSKRVLQVPTDTQYF. The CDR3, as DNA: TGTGCCAGCAGTAAAAGGGTCTTACAGGTGCCTACAGATACGCAGTATTTT.

The gene calls are TRBV11-2 and TRBJ1-2, with TRBD1 matching over 8 bases. This CDR3 contains 16 residues. Germline CDR1 and CDR2: SGHAT and FQNNGV. With 5 bases clipped from V and 4 bases from J, the junction kept 12 bases outside the gene matches. The CDR3 bases are TGTGCCAGCAGCCCCTTCGGACAGGGAACCCCCTATGGCTACACCTTC. This sequence encodes CASSPFGQGTPYGYTF.

The chain links TRBV19 to TRBJ1-5; 7 bases align to TRBD1. V gave up 6 bases and J gave up 4 bases; unmatched junction bases: 6. This CDR3 has 14 residues. Germline values: CDR1 LNHDA, CDR2 SQIVND (reference sequence). The CDR3 nucleotides read TGTGCCAGTAGGGCACAGGGGTTAAATCAGCCCCAGCATTTT. Amino acid sequence: CASRAQGLNQPQHF.

This clone was seen once. The V call is TRBV9, the J call TRBJ1-3; D is unclear. There are 15 residues in the CDR3. Between the trimmed V and J ends, which lost 3 bases and 0 bases, there was a span of 10 bases. The germline CDR1 and CDR2 sequences are SGDLS and YYNGEE. The CDR3 region has the DNA TGTGCCAGCAGCGCAGGAGGGAACTCTGGAAACACCATATATTTT. Residues: CASSAGGNSGNTIYF.

This clone is termed medium-sized. J is TRBJ1-5 and V is TRBV4-1; D remains unclear. This CDR3 has 15 amino acids. V lost 8 bases, J lost 1 base, and 15 bases lay in between. Germline CDR1 is MGHRA and CDR2 is YSYEKL. CDR3 in amino acids: CASLPSAGSNQPQHF. The CDR3 coding sequence is TGCGCCAGCCTCCCCTCCGCAGGCAGCAATCAGCCCCAGCATTTT.

This clone was observed a handful of times. The chain links TRBV13 to TRBJ2-2, with TRBD2 matching 9 bases. V was pared by 5 bases and J by 0 bases, with 4 bases of the junction left unmatched. CDR3 length: 16 residues. Germline-derived CDR1 and CDR2 are PRHDT and FYEKMQ (reference sequence). CDR3 protein: CASSPWTSANTGELFF. Here the CDR3 DNA reads TGTGCCAGCAGCCCGTGGACTAGCGCGAACACCGGGGAGCTGTTTTTT.

The chain uses TRBV6-1 and TRBJ1-1; D call uncertain. The V gene's germline CDR1 is MNHNS and CDR2 SASEGT. The CDR3 consists of 14 residues. V lost 3 bases, J lost 1 base, and 9 bases lay in between. CDR3: CASSEGSGNTEAFF. For the CDR3, the DNA is TGTGCCAGCAGTGAGGGGTCCGGGAACACTGAAGCTTTCTTT.

V usage is TRBV19 and J usage is TRBJ2-1; 11 positions agree with TRBD2. This CDR3 comprises 16 residues. V lost 5 bases, J lost 4 bases, and 7 bases stayed unmatched. The germline V gene has CDR1 LNHDA and CDR2 SQIVND (reference sequence). The CDR3 region has the DNA TGTGCCAGTAGTCATGCTAGCGGGGGGCAATACAATGAGCAGTTCTTC. This codes for CASSHASGGQYNEQFF.